This T cell receptor (beta chain) was recorded in a study of cytomegalovirus exposure and HLA in healthy donors. As to this clone: The antigen is undetermined.

Study-wide results and limits: Among the CMV-associated chains, a few were confirmed in vitro as specific for CMV antigens.

CDR1 and CDR2 from the germline V gene are SGHRS and YFSETQ. Germline trimming cut 4 bases from V and 15 bases from J; bases unmatched to any gene: 11. The CDR3 totals 15 residues. The PCR had 60 Vbeta and 13 Jbeta primers. Sequenced by immunoSEQ multiplex PCR; TCRdb stores in-frame clones only, minus some. The sample lists roughly 130,000 clones, over 60% occurring once. The sequenced sample was PBMCs. The rearrangement links TRBV5-1 to TRBJ2-1; 15 positions agree with TRBD2. The sequence came from a woman aged 40 to 50 in good health and CMV-seropositive. As DNA, the CDR3 is TGCGCCAGCAGCGATCGGACTAGCGGGGGGGCCGCATCGTTCTTC. Protein product: CASSDRTSGGAASFF.